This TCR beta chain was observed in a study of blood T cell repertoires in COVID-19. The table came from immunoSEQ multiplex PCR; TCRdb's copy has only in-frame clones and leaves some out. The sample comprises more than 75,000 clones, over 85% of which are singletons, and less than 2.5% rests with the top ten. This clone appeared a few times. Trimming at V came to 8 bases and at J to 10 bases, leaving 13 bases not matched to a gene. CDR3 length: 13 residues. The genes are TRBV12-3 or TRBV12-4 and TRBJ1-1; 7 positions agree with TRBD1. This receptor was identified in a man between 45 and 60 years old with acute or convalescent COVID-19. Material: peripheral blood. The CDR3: CASSPGQRHTAFF. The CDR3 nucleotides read TGTGCCAGCTCCCCGGGACAGAGGCACACAGCTTTCTTT.